This TCR beta chain emerged from a study of blood T cell repertoires in COVID-19. Methods used by the authors: Researchers report that nucleated cell counts were estimated from reference gene primer amplification. The method was immunoSEQ multiplex PCR; TCRdb's version includes in-frame clones alone and lacks a portion of them. V, J and clone size reflect that table, while D and trimming were determined from the DNA. The sample includes about 150,000 clones, roughly 90% of them seen just once. Trimming stripped 6 bases from V and 9 bases from J, with 15 bases between. CDR3 length equals 13 residues. Germline CDR1 SGHTA, CDR2 FQGNSA. Participants' own reports of clinical history determined their cohort assignment.

The V call is TRBV7-2, the J call TRBJ1-5, with a possible D match to TRBD1 (6 bases). The sequenced material came from PBMCs or T cells enriched from blood (not recorded which). The source is a woman aged 45-60 years who had recovered from COVID-19. CDR3 DNA: TGTGCCAGCAGTCTCGACAGGACGAGGCCCCAGCATTTT. It encodes CASSLDRTRPQHF.